This TCR beta chain is from a study of T-cell reconstitution after alpha-beta-depleted transplantation in children. Notes on the study in general: Several patients had high TCRbeta diversity at day 60; it came from surviving recipient T cells and thymic progenitors. Newly produced T cells mostly provided counts and TCRbeta diversity after one year, as hyperexpanded clones declined.

The authors prepared the TCRbeta library with unique molecular identifiers. TCRdb itself ran the PCR reads through MiXCR, one entry per CDR3 protein. The sample lists hundreds of thousands of distinct CDR3 sequences, about a sixth occurring once. Only a few counts were recorded for this clonotype. Its target is not known. V lost 0 bases to trimming and J lost 8 bases; unmatched junction nucleotides: 8. The CDR3 extends over 16 amino acids. The germline V gene has CDR1 ENHRY and CDR2 SYGVKD. This clonotype was obtained from a male patient between 2 and 10 years old who had a stem cell transplant for acute lymphoblastic leukemia, so the T cells may come from the graft donor. The material was PBMCs, mostly from graft donor cells, obtained 360 days after TCRalphabeta/CD19-depleted stem cell transplant. The genes are TRBV10-3 and TRBJ1-2; TRBD1 agrees at 11 bases. The DNA for the CDR3 is TGTGCCATCAGTGAGTCGGTTGGACAGGGGGCGCGAGGCTACACCTTC. Amino acid sequence: CAISESVGQGARGYTF.